This T cell receptor (beta chain) was observed in a study of T cells in Graves' hyperthyroidism and ophthalmopathy. The table lists this clonotype with many counts. TCR beta CDR3 sequences were amplified from RNA transcripts. The HTBI primer set was used in a first-round RT-PCR of the TCR CDR3. TCRdb reprocessed the multiplex PCR reads with MiXCR, giving one entry per CDR3 protein. The sample records 350,000 or so distinct CDR3 sequences, roughly 18% being singletons. Input material: blood. The receptor was derived from a woman in her 50s with Graves' hyperthyroidism.

CDR3 nucleotide sequence: TGCAGTGCCCTGAGAAATCAGGGAGTGGAAAACATTCAGTACTTC. It codes for CSALRNQGVENIQYF. The chain uses TRBV20-1 and TRBJ2-4; the D gene could be TRBD1 or TRBD2 (5 bases each). CDR1 is DFQATT and CDR2 is SNEGSKA in the germline V gene (reference sequence). This CDR3 is 15 amino acids long. V was pared by 6 bases and J by 5 bases, with 20 bases between.